This TCR beta chain was obtained from a study of blood T cell repertoires in COVID-19 (dated by TCRdb to about 2020). Broadly, across the study: Collaborator samples came from the United States, Italy and Spain and covered acute and convalescent phases of COVID-19. The prospective study material was composed of cDNA or gDNA derived from T cells, B-cell-depleted T cells, or PBMCs. The dataset comprised deeply sampled blood TCRbeta repertoires from subjects exposed to, actively infected with, or recovered from COVID-19. The repertoires were released in a freely available public database intended as a resource for research on the immune response to SARS-CoV-2. The samples were drawn from the first 160 participants of the ongoing ImmuneRACE study and from 950 to 1,500 subjects provided by 6 global collaborators. The sample metadata nearly always contained a de-identified subject ID, COVID-19 status, age in years and sex. Where available, HLA class I and class II types were obtained from metadata supplied by the sample provider rather than from assay-based typing. Broad study findings and their caveats: Clinical and demographic metadata were provided uncurated, with the amount varying by source and participant.

TCRbeta CDR3 regions were amplified from genomic DNA using the immunoSEQ Assay, a bias-controlled multiplex PCR. From the authors' description of their analysis: Within the assay, amplification of reference gene primers was used to estimate how many nucleated cells each sample contained. To quantify the absolute abundance of each unique TCRbeta CDR3 rearrangement, sequence reads were collapsed and filtered. For each sample, productive Simpson clonality was calculated as the square root of Simpson's diversity index over productive rearrangements. The immuneACCESS repertoire file appears here via TCRdb, limited to in-frame rearrangements. These files lack a portion of the clones; in checked studies, under half of the deficit traces to unresolved V genes, and the cause of the others is not known. V and J calls and clone size follow that table, whereas D and trimming were derived from the DNA. A total of 150,000 to 200,000 clones appear in this sample, approximately 80% of them only once. The ten largest clones add up to roughly 15% of the sample.

Participants in the prospective study were aged roughly 18 to 90 years, lived in under 30 United States geographic areas, and enrolled through a virtual design. Cohort assignment in the prospective study relied on participant-reported clinical history from a screening survey and a study questionnaire. Recovered participants in ImmuneRACE Cohort 3 were defined as having two consecutive negative NP/OP PCR tests, clearance from a healthcare professional, or resolution of symptoms. In the prospective study, whole blood, serum and a nasopharyngeal or oropharyngeal swab were collected from each participant by mobile phlebotomists. Additional blood draws and questionnaires over an approximately two-month period could optionally be provided by prospective study participants. Blood samples from the prospective study were shipped frozen or at room temperature prior to DNA extraction. Regarding this clone: Its antigen remains undetermined. The sample holds no much larger clone one base away, and base qualities are not on file.

CDR1 and CDR2 are read off the germline V gene as MDHEN and SYDVKM. The V end loses 5 bases and the J end loses 5 bases, and a stretch of 18 bases separates them. The CDR3 spans 15 residues, from the cysteine through the phenylalanine. The only DNA kept is the CDR3, 45 bases in frame from the first base. The sequencing input was PBMCs or T cells enriched from blood (not recorded which). The chain is made from TRBV28 and TRBJ1-1, and perhaps TRBD1 as D gene, on 5 matching bases. The sequence was obtained from a man in his fifties who had recovered from COVID-19. The DNA sequence is TGTGCCAGCAGTCCCCCCGGCGGGGGAAGGACTGAAGCTTTCTTT. It encodes CASSPPGGGRTEAFF.